This T cell receptor beta chain was documented in a study of a mutant IDH1 vaccine in newly diagnosed glioma. Study overall: Radiotherapy alone preceded vaccination by 4-6 weeks; alternatively, vaccination started with temozolomide cycles. Treated patients comprised around 62% males and around 38% females, mean age around 40 years. Patients' prior therapy spanned radiotherapy, temozolomide, or both; most underwent both.

TCRdb keeps only in-frame clones here, not all; method: immunoSEQ multiplex PCR. The sample shows 70,000 to 100,000 clones, 91% of them seen only once. Study findings and constraints: Of the patients, 85% to 95% had vaccine-induced immune responses.

Described time point: week 5, during vaccination. Every vaccine dose comprised 300 ug of mutant IDH1 20-mer peptide plus topical imiquimod. As concerns this clone: Its antigen is not identified.

This sequence was found in a woman in her forties or fifties with glioma. The source was PBMCs, collected from a glioma patient whose treatment included an IDH1 peptide vaccine.

The chain's CDR3 is CASSYSASIGSIQYF. The DNA for the CDR3 is TGTGCCAGCAGTTACTCTGCGTCCATCGGGAGCATTCAGTACTTC. The genes are TRBV6-5 and TRBJ2-4; D may be TRBD2 (6 bases). CDR1 and CDR2 from the germline V gene are MNHEY and SVGAGI. This CDR3 region has 15 residues. Trimming removed 0 bases at V and 9 bases at J, with 15 bases between.